Presented here are 15 T cell receptor beta chains from one specimen sequenced in a study of STAT5B mutations in CD4+ large granular lymphocyte leukemia. Assay used: immunoSEQ multiplex PCR; TCRdb lists only in-frame clones, some missing. The sample lists 40,000 to 45,000 clones, roughly 81% occurring once. Sequenced material: CD4+ T cells from blood buffy coats. All receptors come from a human donor in good health.

This clone has only a few counts. This sequence joins TRBV25-1 and TRBJ2-3, with no clear D. The V gene's germline CDR1 is MGHDK and CDR2 SYGVNS. Trimming stripped 8 bases from V and 0 bases from J, with 9 bases between. The CDR3 sequence is 13 residues long. The CDR3 is CASGLTSTDTQYF. In DNA, the CDR3 is TGTGCCAGCGGTCTCACTAGCACAGATACGCAGTATTTT.

The V and J genes are TRBV5-3 and TRBJ1-2, with 9 bases fitting TRBD1. TRBV5-3 is marked as an open reading frame, function uncertain. The CDR3 totals 14 residues. J was trimmed by 2 bases and V by 4 bases; bases with no gene match: 3. The CDR3 sequence: CARSGDRENYGYTF. CDR3 sequence (DNA): TGTGCCAGAAGCGGGGACAGGGAGAACTATGGCTACACCTTC.

The chain joins TRBV4-1 to TRBJ1-4; 9 bases match TRBD1. V shed 4 bases and J 8 bases; nucleotides not matched to a gene: 5. Germline V gene sequence: CDR1 MGHRA, CDR2 YSYEKL. The CDR3 runs 14 residues. The CDR3 loop is CASSRTGVGEKLFF. The CDR3 DNA reads TGCGCCAGCAGCCGGACAGGGGTAGGGGAAAAACTGTTTTTT.

The V gene is TRBV4-2, the J gene TRBJ1-4; D is possibly TRBD1 (5 bases). The CDR3 is 16 amino acids. The germline V gene encodes CDR1 LGHNA and CDR2 YNFKEQ. V was clipped by 0 bases and J by 8 bases, with 16 bases between them. The CDR3 DNA reads as TGTGCCAGCAGCCAAGATCACTCCGGGGCGTGGGAAAAACTGTTTTTT. Translation: CASSQDHSGAWEKLFF.

The chain joins TRBV27 to TRBJ2-1; 13 bases line up with TRBD2. Germline CDR1 reads MNHEY; CDR2 reads SMNVEV (reference sequence). With 4 bases clipped from V and 8 bases from J, the junction kept 2 bases outside the gene matches. The CDR3 runs 14 residues. The CDR3 coding sequence is TGTGCCAGCAGTTCCGGACTAGCGGGAGATGAGCAGTTCTTC. Translated, it gives CASSSGLAGDEQFF.

The CDR3 region is CASSQGPISTDTQYF. The CDR3 nucleotides read TGTGCCAGCAGCCAGGGCCCGATTAGCACAGATACGCAGTATTTT. This chain uses TRBV7-9 with TRBJ2-3; D is perhaps TRBD1 (5 bases). CDR3 size: 15 residues. Germline V gene data show CDR1 as SEHNR and CDR2 as FQNEAQ (reference sequence). Trimming removed 5 bases from V and 0 bases from J, with 12 bases in between.

The V gene is TRBV6-5, the J gene TRBJ1-1; 7 bases fit TRBD1. Per the germline V gene, CDR1 is MNHEY and CDR2 is SVGAGI. V dropped 2 bases and J dropped 1; count of bases not matched to a gene: 1. CDR3 length: 14 amino acids. CDR3 protein: CASSYTGENTEAFF. CDR3 DNA sequence: TGTGCCAGCAGTTACACAGGGGAGAACACTGAAGCTTTCTTT.

The chain recombines TRBV5-1 with TRBJ1-1, with D possibly TRBD1 on 5 matching bases. CDR1 and CDR2 from the germline V gene are SGHRS and YFSETQ. With 3 bases removed from V and 7 bases from J, the gap between germline ends came to 10 bases. The CDR3 extends over 12 amino acids. The CDR3 nucleotides are TGCGCCAGCAGCTCGATGGGGGTTGAAGCTTTCTTT. This gives the protein CASSSMGVEAFF.

The rearrangement uses TRBV28 and TRBJ1-2, with D hard to call. The germline gives CDR1 MDHEN, CDR2 SYDVKM. Trimming left V 6 bases short and J 6 bases short, with 11 bases between. This CDR3 has 12 residues. The CDR3 DNA is TGTGCCAGCAGCCGACCAAGACATGGCTACACCTTC. This codes for CASSRPRHGYTF.

The chain employs TRBV5-8 and TRBJ1-2; D unresolved. The CDR3 runs to 15 residues. Germline CDR1 and CDR2: SGHTS and YDEGEE. Trimming cost V 4 bases and J 0 bases, with 13 bases left between them. The CDR3 DNA reads TGTGCCAGCAGCCCGTGGACCAAAACTAACTATGGCTACACCTTC. Translating gives CASSPWTKTNYGYTF. Full variable domain (rest looked up from reference TRBV5-8 and TRBJ1-2): EAGVTQSPTHLIKTRGQQATLRCSPISGHTSVYWYQQALGLGLQFLLWYDEGEERNRGNFPPRFSGRQFPNYSSELNVNALELEDSALYLCASSPWTKTNYGYTFGSGTRLTVV.

This sequence joins TRBV11-3 and TRBJ2-3, with 8 bases aligning to TRBD1. The V segment lost 2 bases and the J segment 3 bases; nucleotides outside the gene matches: 1. Germline CDR1 SGHNT, CDR2 YENEEA. This CDR3 is built from 14 residues. CDR3 bases: TGTGCCAGCAGCTTACAGGGGGCAACAGATACGCAGTATTTT. Protein sequence: CASSLQGATDTQYF.

The chain joins TRBV9 to TRBJ2-2; tentative D call: TRBD2 (6 bases). The germline gives CDR1 SGDLS, CDR2 YYNGEE. The CDR3 covers 14 residues. The germline V and J ends were trimmed by 2 bases and 6 bases, with 11 bases remaining between them. The CDR3: CASSVLGEAGELFF. CDR3 sequence (DNA): TGTGCCAGCAGCGTTTTAGGGGAGGCCGGGGAGCTGTTTTTT.

J is TRBJ2-5 and V is TRBV19, with TRBD2 matching over 13 bases. Germline V gene sequence: CDR1 LNHDA, CDR2 SQIVND (reference sequence). This CDR3 has 14 residues. The V and J ends lost 3 bases and 9 bases, in that order; junction bases with no gene match: 4. The CDR3 here is CASSMGTSGAPQYF. In nucleotides, the CDR3 is TGTGCCAGTAGTATGGGGACTAGCGGGGCCCCCCAGTACTTC. Together with reference TRBV19 and TRBJ2-5, the CDR3 gives the full variable domain: DGGITQSPKYLFRKEGQNVTLSCEQNLNHDAMYWYRQDPGQGLRLIYYSQIVNDFQKGDIAEGYSVSREKKESFPLTVTSAQKNPTAFYLCASSMGTSGAPQYFGPGTRLLVL.

The V gene is TRBV9, the J gene TRBJ2-3; 8 positions match TRBD2. CDR1 is SGDLS, CDR2 YYNGEE, per germline. The trim removed 4 bases at V and 6 bases at J, leaving 10 bases unmatched. This CDR3 region has 15 residues. The CDR3 is CASSRSGGSPDTQYF. CDR3 in DNA: TGTGCCAGCAGCCGAAGCGGGGGTTCCCCGGATACGCAGTATTTT. The full variable domain, completed using reference TRBV9 and TRBJ2-3, is DSGVTQTPKHLITATGQRVTLRCSPRSGDLSVYWYQQSLDQGLQFLIQYYNGEERAKGNILERFSAQQFPDLHSELNLSSLELGDSALYFCASSRSGGSPDTQYFGPGTRLTVL.

The chain joins TRBV2 to TRBJ2-5; D uncertain. The germline V gene has CDR1 SNHLY and CDR2 FYNNEI. The V and J ends lost 7 bases and 2 bases respectively, with 5 bases between them. The CDR3 length is 11 residues. The CDR3 nucleotides are TGTGCCAGCACGGAGCAAGAGACCCAGTACTTC. Translation gives CASTEQETQYF.